This T cell receptor beta chain was retrieved from a study of T cells after yellow fever vaccination. Study context: Staining for CD3, CD45RA, CCR7 and CD95 enabled sorting of EM, EMRA, CM and Tscm memory subsets.

The V gene's germline CDR1 is SGDLS and CDR2 YYNGEE. V lost 5 bases to trimming and J lost 2 bases, with 13 bases between them. This CDR3 spans 14 amino acids. At least ten counts were recorded for this clonotype. TCRdb passed the 5' RACE reads through MiXCR, listing each CDR3 protein once. The sample holds 14,000 or so distinct CDR3 sequences, about 7.1% seen once. General observations from the study: The booster response re-showed most primary clones: 95% to 96% CD4, more than 80% CD8.

The specimen comprised PBMCs, either bulk or a sorted T-cell subset (CD4+, CD8+, memory, or dextramer-sorted; not recorded which), sampled on the day of the yellow fever booster vaccination. This sequence originates from a man younger than 35 who received the YFV17D yellow fever vaccine. The gene calls are TRBV9 and TRBJ2-5; D is unclear. CDR3 loop: CASSSSSRQETQYF. CDR3 DNA: TGTGCCAGCAGTTCCTCGTCGCGTCAAGAGACCCAGTACTTC.